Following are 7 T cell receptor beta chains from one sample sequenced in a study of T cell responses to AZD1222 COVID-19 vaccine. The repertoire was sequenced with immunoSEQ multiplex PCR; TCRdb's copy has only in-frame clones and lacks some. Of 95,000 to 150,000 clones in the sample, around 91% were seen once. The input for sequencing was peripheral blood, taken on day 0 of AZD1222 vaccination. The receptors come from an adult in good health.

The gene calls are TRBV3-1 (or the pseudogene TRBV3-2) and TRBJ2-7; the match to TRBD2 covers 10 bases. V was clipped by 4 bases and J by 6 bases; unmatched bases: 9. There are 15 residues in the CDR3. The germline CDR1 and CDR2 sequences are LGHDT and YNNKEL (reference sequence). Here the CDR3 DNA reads TGTGCCAGCAGCCGCGCGGTAGCGGGAGGTTCCGAGCAGTACGTC. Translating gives CASSRAVAGGSEQYV.

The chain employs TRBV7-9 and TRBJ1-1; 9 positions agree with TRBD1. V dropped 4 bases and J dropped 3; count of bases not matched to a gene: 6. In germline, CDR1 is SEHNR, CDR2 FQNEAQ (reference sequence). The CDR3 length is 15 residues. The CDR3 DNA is TGTGCCAGCAGCTCCTCCGGGACAGGGTACACTGAAGCTTTCTTT. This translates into CASSSSGTGYTEAFF.

CDR3 in amino acids: CASSYGGSNEKLFF. The CDR3 DNA follows: TGTGCCAGCAGCTATGGGGGGTCTAATGAAAAACTGTTTTTT. The chain couples TRBV7-2 to TRBJ1-4; possible D gene TRBD1, 5 bases. In germline, CDR1 is SGHTA, CDR2 FQGNSA. V lost 4 bases and J lost 3, with 9 bases in between. CDR3 length: 14 residues.

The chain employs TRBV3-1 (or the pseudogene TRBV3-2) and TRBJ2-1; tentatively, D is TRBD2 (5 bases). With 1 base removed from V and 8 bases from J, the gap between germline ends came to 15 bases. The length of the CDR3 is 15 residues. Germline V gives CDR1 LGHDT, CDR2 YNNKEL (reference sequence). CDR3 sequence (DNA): TGTGCCAGCAGCCAAGGGACCACTGGGCGGGATGAGCAGTTCTTC. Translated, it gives CASSQGTTGRDEQFF.

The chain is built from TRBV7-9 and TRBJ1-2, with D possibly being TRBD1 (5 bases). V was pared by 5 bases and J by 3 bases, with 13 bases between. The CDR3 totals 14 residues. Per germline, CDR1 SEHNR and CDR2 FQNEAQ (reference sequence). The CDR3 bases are TGTGCCAGCAGCAAGGGGCCCATGGACTATGGCTACACCTTC. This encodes CASSKGPMDYGYTF.

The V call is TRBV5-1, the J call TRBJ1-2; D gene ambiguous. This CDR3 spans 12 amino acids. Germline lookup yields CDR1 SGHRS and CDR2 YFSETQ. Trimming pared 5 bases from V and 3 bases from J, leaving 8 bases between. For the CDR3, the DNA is TGCGCCAGCAGTACAGACTACTATGGCTACACCTTC. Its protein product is CASSTDYYGYTF.

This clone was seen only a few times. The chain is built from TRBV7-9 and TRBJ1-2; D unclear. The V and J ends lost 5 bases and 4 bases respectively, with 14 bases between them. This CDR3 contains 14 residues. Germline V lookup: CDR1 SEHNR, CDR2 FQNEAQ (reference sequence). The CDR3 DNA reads TGTGCCAGCAGCCATTCGGGGAGATTCTATGGCTACACCTTC. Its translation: CASSHSGRFYGYTF.